The entry that follows covers one T cell receptor beta chain sequence. The antigen remains unidentified. CDR1 and CDR2 (germline): MNHEY, SVGAGI. This CDR3 contains 16 residues. Germline trimming cut 6 bases from V and 5 bases from J; bases unmatched to any gene: 7. The data originate from a study of blood T cells in healthy people across ages. Study-wide points: A roughly linear age-dependent decrease characterized TCR beta diversity per million T cells.

Through a sample-barcoded 5' primer and a J-beta primer mix, a second PCR was run for 7 to 11 cycles. A template-switch adaptor with 12 random nucleotides tagged each cDNA molecule. TCRdb re-derived calls from the 5' RACE reads in MiXCR, one entry per CDR3 protein. The repertoire includes 1.5 million to 2 million distinct CDR3 sequences, roughly 49% of them detected once, and 2.1% sits in the top ten. No fewer than 5.5 micrograms of total RNA were isolated from every sample. The receptor's source is a middle-aged woman in good health. The genes are TRBV6-5 and TRBJ2-5, with 15 bases that match TRBD2. The source material was blood. In nucleotides, the CDR3 is TGTGCCAGCAGGGACGGACTAGCGGGGGGGCTTGAGACCCAGTACTTC. This gives the protein CASRDGLAGGLETQYF.